The present T cell receptor (beta chain) was sequenced within a study of identical twins' blood T cells. Each CDR3 protein is one row after TCRdb ran MiXCR on the 5' RACE reads. The sample has 350,000 to 450,000 distinct CDR3 sequences, 28% seen once. This clonotype was counted a few times. The sequenced sample consisted of PBMCs. The source of this sequence is a woman aged 18 to 49 in good health.

CDR3 protein: CSVEALGYQETQYF. The CDR3 nucleotides are TGCAGCGTTGAAGCTTTGGGGTACCAAGAGACCCAGTACTTC. This chain joins TRBV29-1 and TRBJ2-5; no firm D call. CDR3 size: 14 residues. From germline, CDR1 is SQVTM and CDR2 ANQGSEA. The V and J ends lost 1 base and 0 bases respectively, with 9 bases between them.